Below are 25 T cell receptor beta chains sequenced from a single sample in a study of graft-versus-host responses after intestinal transplantation. These TCRs are of unknown antigen specificity. The method was immunoSEQ multiplex PCR; TCRdb's version includes in-frame clones alone and lacks a portion of them. The sample contains tens of thousands of clones, 75% to 95% of which appear only once. The source was unstimulated CD8+ T cells sorted from spleen or lymph node cells, collected before intestinal transplant. The receptor set was obtained from a human donor who received an intestinal transplant.

CDR3 amino acids: CASSQGGGGGAPETQYF. CDR3 in DNA: TGCGCCAGCAGCCAAGGCGGGGGCGGGGGGGCTCCAGAGACCCAGTACTTC. The rearrangement joins TRBV4-3 to TRBJ2-5; 9 bases line up with TRBD2. The CDR3 runs 17 residues. The V segment lost 1 base and the J segment 4 bases; nucleotides outside the gene matches: 10. Per germline, CDR1 LGHNA and CDR2 YSLEER.

The chain uses TRBV4-1 and TRBJ1-5, with unresolved D. V lost 2 bases to trimming and J lost 3 bases, with 5 bases between them. CDR1 is MGHRA and CDR2 is YSYEKL in the germline V gene. CDR3 size: 13 residues. CDR3 sequence (DNA): TGCGCCAGCAGCCAACAGGTCAATCAGCCCCAGCATTTT. It encodes CASSQQVNQPQHF.

The chain joins TRBV2 to TRBJ2-1, with D possibly TRBD2 on 6 matching bases. This CDR3 has 13 amino acids. The V end was cut by 3 bases, the J end by 8 bases, with 11 bases between. Germline V gives CDR1 SNHLY, CDR2 FYNNEI. This CDR3 reads CASSEGPGDEQFF. The CDR3 coding sequence is TGTGCCAGCAGTGAGGGACCGGGGGATGAGCAGTTCTTC.

The V gene is TRBV19, the J gene TRBJ2-1; 7 nucleotides line up with TRBD2. V dropped 3 bases and J dropped 3; count of bases not matched to a gene: 8. Germline CDR1 and CDR2: LNHDA and SQIVND (reference sequence). The CDR3 has 16 amino acids. The CDR3 reads CASSMAIAGLYNEQFF. The CDR3, as DNA: TGTGCCAGTAGTATGGCGATAGCGGGCCTCTACAATGAGCAGTTCTTC. The variable domain in full, completed from reference TRBV19 and TRBJ2-1, reads DGGITQSPKYLFRKEGQNVTLSCEQNLNHDAMYWYRQDPGQGLRLIYYSQIVNDFQKGDIAEGYSVSREKKESFPLTVTSAQKNPTAFYLCASSMAIAGLYNEQFFGPGTRLTVL.

The rearrangement links TRBV19 to TRBJ2-1, with D hard to call. Germline V gene lookup returns CDR1 LNHDA and CDR2 SQIVND (reference sequence). Deletions cut 4 bases from V and 6 bases from J, with 10 bases between. The CDR3 length is 13 residues. The CDR3 region has the DNA TGTGCCAGTAGTAATTCCCGGAGCAATGAGCAGTTCTTC. Protein sequence: CASSNSRSNEQFF.

The chain has TRBV6-5 and TRBJ1-2, with D possibly matching TRBD1 (6 bases). The CDR3 has 13 residues. Between the trimmed V and J ends, which lost 6 bases and 4 bases, there was a span of 12 bases. Germline values: CDR1 MNHEY, CDR2 SVGAGI. CDR3 sequence (DNA): TGTGCCAGCAGGACAGGAACTCTCTATGGCTACACCTTC. It codes for CASRTGTLYGYTF.

V is TRBV4-1 and J is TRBJ1-5; D perhaps matches TRBD1 (5 bases). The germline V and J ends were trimmed by 0 bases and 3 bases, with 9 bases remaining between them. The V gene's germline CDR1 is MGHRA and CDR2 YSYEKL. This CDR3 region has 15 residues. CDR3 coding DNA: TGCGCCAGCAGCCAAGACGGCAGGGTCAATCAGCCCCAGCATTTT. Translating it yields CASSQDGRVNQPQHF.

The genes are TRBV27 and TRBJ2-1; D is unclear. V was cut by 3 bases and J by 0 bases, with 12 bases left in between. From germline, CDR1 is MNHEY and CDR2 SMNVEV (reference sequence). CDR3 length equals 16 residues. The CDR3 loop is CASSFNPYSSYNEQFF. The CDR3 DNA reads TGTGCCAGCAGTTTTAATCCCTACAGCTCCTACAATGAGCAGTTCTTC.

Points on this clone: The sample carries other DNA sequences with the same CDR3. The chain joins TRBV7-2 to TRBJ2-7, with no clear D. V shed 6 bases and J shed 1 base, with 4 bases lying between them. Germline values: CDR1 SGHTA, CDR2 FQGNSA. The CDR3 is 11 residues long. The DNA for the CDR3 is TGTGCCAGCAGTCCTTCCTACGAGCAGTACTTC. Translating gives CASSPSYEQYF.

V usage is TRBV7-6 and J usage is TRBJ2-6; D is uncertain. Germline lookup yields CDR1 SGHVS and CDR2 FNYEAQ. V was pared by 5 bases and J by 4 bases, with 12 bases between. This CDR3 has 15 residues. CDR3 residues: CASSPETRGANVLTF. The CDR3 nucleotides are TGTGCCAGCAGCCCTGAAACGCGAGGGGCCAACGTCCTGACTTTC.

The CDR3 sequence: CASMGGTYEQYF. For the CDR3, the DNA is TGTGCCAGCATGGGGGGGACCTACGAGCAGTACTTC. The gene calls are TRBV28 and TRBJ2-7; 7 bases align to TRBD2. The CDR3 is made up of 12 amino acids. The J segment lost 2 bases and the V segment lost 7 bases, leaving 2 bases of the junction unmatched. Germline V CDR1 and CDR2: MDHEN, SYDVKM.

The rearrangement uses TRBV4-2 and TRBJ2-7, with TRBD2 identical over 7 bases. The CDR3 runs 15 residues. Trimming cost V 1 base and J 1 base; bases outside gene matches: 4. Germline CDR1 and CDR2: LGHNA and YNFKEQ. This CDR3 is CASSQGTGGSYEQYF. The CDR3 bases are TGTGCCAGCAGCCAAGGTACGGGAGGTTCCTACGAGCAGTACTTC.

CDR3 loop: CASSGKRELYNEQFF. The CDR3 nucleotides are TGTGCCAGCAGCGGGAAGCGGGAGCTTTACAATGAGCAGTTCTTC. The chain couples TRBV7-9 to TRBJ2-1; the match to TRBD2 covers 8 bases. V was pared by 5 bases and J by 4 bases, with 7 bases of the junction left unmatched. The CDR3 totals 15 residues. CDR1 and CDR2 from the germline V gene are SEHNR and FQNEAQ (reference sequence).

This clone came up a few times. The chain has TRBV30 and TRBJ2-7; D perhaps matches TRBD1 (6 bases). The ends were cut back, 2 bases at V and 4 bases at J, with 12 bases in the middle. The CDR3 extends over 13 amino acids. CDR1 and CDR2 (germline): GTSNPN, SVGIG (reference sequence). The CDR3 coding sequence is TGTGCCTGGAGTCCCGGGACACTTTACGAGCAGTACTTC. Amino acids: CAWSPGTLYEQYF.

V and J are TRBV11-1 and TRBJ2-5, with 12 nucleotides matching TRBD1. Trimming took 5 bases from V and 5 from J; bases not matched to a gene: 15. This CDR3 spans 18 amino acids. The germline V gene encodes CDR1 SGHAT and CDR2 FQDESV (reference sequence). The CDR3 reads CASSALSLGTGGEETQYF. The DNA of the CDR3 is TGTGCCAGCAGCGCCTTATCCCTCGGGACAGGGGGCGAGGAGACCCAGTACTTC.

The chain links TRBV5-1 to TRBJ2-1; D unresolved. The CDR3 has 20 residues. In germline, CDR1 is SGHRS, CDR2 YFSETQ. Between the trimmed V and J ends, which lost 2 bases and 2 bases, there was a span of 26 bases. In nucleotides, the CDR3 is TGCGCCAGCAGCTTCTTAGGAATTGCGGCTCCCACAAAAACCTACAATGAGCAGTTCTTC. Protein product: CASSFLGIAAPTKTYNEQFF.

V usage is TRBV7-9 and J usage is TRBJ2-4; D uncertain. Trimming pared 5 bases from V and 0 bases from J, leaving 5 bases between. CDR1 SEHNR and CDR2 FQNEAQ come from the germline V gene (reference sequence). CDR3 length: 13 amino acids. The CDR3 here is CASSQLAKNIQYF. In DNA form, the CDR3 reads TGTGCCAGCAGCCAGTTAGCCAAAAACATTCAGTACTTC.

The chain employs TRBV6-1 and TRBJ2-1; 10 nucleotides agree with TRBD2. The CDR3 consists of 15 residues. J lost 0 bases, V lost 8 bases, and 4 bases had no gene match. Germline-derived CDR1 and CDR2 are MNHNS and SASEGT. The CDR3 DNA follows: TGTGCCAGCTCACTAGCGGGATACTCCTACAATGAGCAGTTCTTC. Encoded protein: CASSLAGYSYNEQFF.

The chain joins TRBV12-5 to TRBJ2-7; tentatively, D is TRBD2 (7 bases). Germline CDR1 reads LGHNT; CDR2 reads FRNRAP. The V end was cut by 0 bases, the J end by 3 bases, with 21 bases between. This CDR3 has 18 amino acids. CDR3 loop: CASGLVLSGRGLHYEQYF. DNA of the CDR3: TGTGCTAGTGGTTTGGTACTCTCCGGGCGGGGGCTCCACTACGAGCAGTACTTC.

This clone was seen just once. This sequence joins TRBV7-9 and TRBJ1-2, with TRBD1 matching over 7 bases. Germline-derived CDR1 and CDR2 are SEHNR and FQNEAQ (reference sequence). The trim removed 1 base at V and 14 bases at J, leaving 7 bases unmatched. The CDR3 totals 12 residues. CDR3 sequence: CASSLETGVGTF. DNA of the CDR3: TGTGCCAGCAGCTTAGAAACAGGGGTTGGGACCTTC.

The chain recombines TRBV19 with TRBJ2-1; 10 bases fit TRBD1. From germline, CDR1 is LNHDA and CDR2 SQIVND (reference sequence). V was clipped by 1 base and J by 8 bases; unmatched bases: 8. There are 16 residues in the CDR3. The CDR3 DNA is TGTGCCAGTAGTATAGGGACGGGACAGGGGTTAGATGAGCAGTTCTTC. This translates into CASSIGTGQGLDEQFF.

This clone was recorded a few times. The chain is built from TRBV29-1 and TRBJ1-1; no reliable D call. The germline gives CDR1 SQVTM, CDR2 ANQGSEA. Trimming pared 7 bases from V and 7 bases from J, leaving 13 bases between. The CDR3 runs 11 residues. This CDR3 is CSAPAGGEAFF. The CDR3 DNA reads TGCAGCGCCCCAGCGGGAGGTGAAGCTTTCTTT. The full variable domain, completed using reference TRBV29-1 and TRBJ1-1, is SAVISQKPSRDICQRGTSLTIQCQVDSQVTMMFWYRQQPGQSLTLIATANQGSEATYESGFVIDKFPISRPNLTFSTLTVSNMSPEDSSIYLCSAPAGGEAFFGQGTRLTVV.

The V gene is TRBV2, the J gene TRBJ2-1, with TRBD1 matching over 9 bases. Per the germline V gene, CDR1 is SNHLY and CDR2 is FYNNEI. CDR3 length: 17 amino acids. The J segment lost 2 bases and the V segment lost 5 bases, leaving 10 bases of the junction unmatched. The CDR3 nucleotides read TGTGCCAGCAGTACAGTCGGGACAGGGACTACCTACAATGAGCAGTTCTTC. Translating gives CASSTVGTGTTYNEQFF.

This clone was recorded only once. V gene TRBV19 combines with J gene TRBJ2-3; no clear D. The V end lost 2 bases, the J end lost 0 bases, and 6 bases lay between the germline ends. Germline lookup yields CDR1 LNHDA and CDR2 SQIVND (reference sequence). CDR3 length: 14 amino acids. CDR3: CASSISSSTDTQYF. In DNA form, the CDR3 reads TGTGCCAGTAGTATATCGAGTAGCACAGATACGCAGTATTTT.

This chain connects TRBV28 to TRBJ2-3; 7 positions agree with TRBD2. CDR3 size: 15 residues. V trimming: 8 bases; J trimming: 2 bases; junction bases outside the gene matches: 10. From germline, CDR1 is MDHEN and CDR2 SYDVKM. CDR3 in DNA: TGTGCCAGCGCCGCCGGGACTAAAGACACAGATACGCAGTATTTT. Translated, it gives CASAAGTKDTDTQYF.